Included here is one T cell receptor (beta chain) sequence, with context. What it recognizes is unknown. Described treatment: oral pan-JAK inhibitor, 5-10 mg twice daily. The germline V gene has CDR1 SGHDT and CDR2 YYEEEE. The CDR3 runs to 12 residues. With 3 bases removed from V and 6 bases from J, the gap between germline ends came to 8 bases. These data originate in a study of CD8+ T cells in alopecia areata. TCR sequencing used cDNA made by reverse transcription of extracted RNA. Sequencing was performed with immunoSEQ multiplex PCR; in TCRdb, only in-frame clones are kept and a portion is missing. The sample carries under 350,000 clones, about 62% recorded once. Whole-study results and caveats: Relative to normal scalp, lesional scalp, especially alopecia totalis/universalis, showed higher clonality.

The sequencing here drew on CD4+ T cells sorted from blood, taken at week 24, from a patient treated with tofacitinib. The source of this sequence is a human donor with alopecia areata. The chain uses TRBV5-6 and TRBJ2-3, with D unclear. CDR3 sequence reads: CASSYPGDTQYF. The CDR3 DNA reads as TGTGCCAGCAGCTACCCTGGGGATACGCAGTATTTT.